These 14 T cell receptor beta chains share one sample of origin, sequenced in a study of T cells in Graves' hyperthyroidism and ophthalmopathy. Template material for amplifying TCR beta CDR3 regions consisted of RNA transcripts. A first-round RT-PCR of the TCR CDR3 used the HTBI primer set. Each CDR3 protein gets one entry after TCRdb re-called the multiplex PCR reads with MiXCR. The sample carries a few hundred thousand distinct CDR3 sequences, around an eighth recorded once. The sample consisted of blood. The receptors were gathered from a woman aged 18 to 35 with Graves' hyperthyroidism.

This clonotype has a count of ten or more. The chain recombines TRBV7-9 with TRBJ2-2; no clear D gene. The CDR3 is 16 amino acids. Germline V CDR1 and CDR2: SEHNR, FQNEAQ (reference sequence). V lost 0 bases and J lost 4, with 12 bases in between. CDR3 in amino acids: CASSLAHLISTGELFF. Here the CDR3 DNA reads TGTGCCAGCAGCTTAGCGCATCTAATTTCCACCGGGGAGCTGTTTTTT.

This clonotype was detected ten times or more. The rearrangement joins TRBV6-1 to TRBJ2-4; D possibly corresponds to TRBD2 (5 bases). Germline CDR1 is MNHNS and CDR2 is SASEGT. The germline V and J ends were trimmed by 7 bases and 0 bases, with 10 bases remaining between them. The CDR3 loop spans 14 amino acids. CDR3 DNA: TGTGCCAGCACCACGGCGGGAGCCAAAAACATTCAGTACTTC. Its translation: CASTTAGAKNIQYF.

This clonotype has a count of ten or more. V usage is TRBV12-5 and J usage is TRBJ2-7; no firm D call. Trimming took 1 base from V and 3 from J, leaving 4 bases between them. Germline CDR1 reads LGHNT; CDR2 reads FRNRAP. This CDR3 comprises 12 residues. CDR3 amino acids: CASGLANYEQYV. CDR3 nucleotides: TGTGCTAGTGGTTTGGCGAACTACGAGCAGTACGTC.

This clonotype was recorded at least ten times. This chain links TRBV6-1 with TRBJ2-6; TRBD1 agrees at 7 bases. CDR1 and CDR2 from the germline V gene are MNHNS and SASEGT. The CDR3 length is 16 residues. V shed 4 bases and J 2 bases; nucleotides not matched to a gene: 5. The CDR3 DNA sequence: TGTGCCAGCAGTGTACAGGGGAAGGCTGGGGCCAACGTCCTGACTTTC. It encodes CASSVQGKAGANVLTF.

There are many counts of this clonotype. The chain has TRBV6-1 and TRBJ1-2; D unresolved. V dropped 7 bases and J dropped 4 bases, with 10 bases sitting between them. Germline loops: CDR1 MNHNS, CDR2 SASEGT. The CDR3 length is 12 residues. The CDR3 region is CASNIPSYGYTF. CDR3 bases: TGTGCCAGCAATATACCTTCCTATGGCTACACCTTC.

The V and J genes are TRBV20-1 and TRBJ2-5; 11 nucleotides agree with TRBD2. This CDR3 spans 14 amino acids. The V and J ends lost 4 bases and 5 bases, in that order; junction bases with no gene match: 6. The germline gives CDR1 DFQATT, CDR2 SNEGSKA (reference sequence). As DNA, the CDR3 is TGCAGTGCTAAGCTAGCGGGAGGTGAGGAGACCCAGTACTTC. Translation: CSAKLAGGEETQYF.

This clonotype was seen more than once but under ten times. CDR3 amino acids: CASRPYRGNSNQPQHF. In nucleotides, the CDR3 is TGTGCCAGCAGGCCCTACAGGGGCAATAGCAATCAGCCCCAGCATTTT. This chain connects TRBV27 to TRBJ1-5, with TRBD1 identical over 7 bases. V gave up 6 bases and J gave up 0 bases; unmatched junction bases: 8. Germline V lookup: CDR1 MNHEY, CDR2 SMNVEV (reference sequence). This CDR3 has 16 amino acids.

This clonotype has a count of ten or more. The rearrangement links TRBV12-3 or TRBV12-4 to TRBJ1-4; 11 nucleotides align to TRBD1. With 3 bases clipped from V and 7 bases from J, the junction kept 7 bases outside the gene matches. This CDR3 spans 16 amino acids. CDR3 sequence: CASSFGTGGLSEKLFF. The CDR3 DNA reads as TGTGCCAGCAGTTTCGGGACAGGGGGGCTATCTGAAAAACTGTTTTTT.

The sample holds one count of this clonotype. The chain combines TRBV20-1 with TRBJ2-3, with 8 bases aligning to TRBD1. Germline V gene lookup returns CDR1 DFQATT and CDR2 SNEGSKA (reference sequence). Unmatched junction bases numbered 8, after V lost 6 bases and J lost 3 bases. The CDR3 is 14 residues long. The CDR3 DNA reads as TGCAGTGCCCCATCAGGACAGGGAACAGATACGCAGTATTTT. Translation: CSAPSGQGTDTQYF.

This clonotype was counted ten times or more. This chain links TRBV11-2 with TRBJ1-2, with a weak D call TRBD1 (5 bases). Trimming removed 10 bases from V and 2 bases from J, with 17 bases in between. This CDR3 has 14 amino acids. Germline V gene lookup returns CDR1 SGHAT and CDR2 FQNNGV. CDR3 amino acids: CAIDIGTENYGYTF. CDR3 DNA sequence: TGTGCCATCGACATCGGGACGGAGAACTATGGCTACACCTTC.

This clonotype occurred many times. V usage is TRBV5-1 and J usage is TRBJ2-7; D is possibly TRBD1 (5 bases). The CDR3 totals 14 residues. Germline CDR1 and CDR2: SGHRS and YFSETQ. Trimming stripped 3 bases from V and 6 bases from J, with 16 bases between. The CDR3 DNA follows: TGCGCCAGCAGCTCAAGCTTAGGGGTGGGCGAGCAGTACTTC. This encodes CASSSSLGVGEQYF.

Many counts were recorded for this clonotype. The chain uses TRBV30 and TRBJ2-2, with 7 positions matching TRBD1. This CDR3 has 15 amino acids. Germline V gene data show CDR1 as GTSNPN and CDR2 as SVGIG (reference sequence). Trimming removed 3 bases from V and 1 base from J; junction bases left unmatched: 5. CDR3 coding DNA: TGTGCCTGGAGACAGGGGACCCGGAACACCGGGGAGCTGTTTTTT. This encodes CAWRQGTRNTGELFF.

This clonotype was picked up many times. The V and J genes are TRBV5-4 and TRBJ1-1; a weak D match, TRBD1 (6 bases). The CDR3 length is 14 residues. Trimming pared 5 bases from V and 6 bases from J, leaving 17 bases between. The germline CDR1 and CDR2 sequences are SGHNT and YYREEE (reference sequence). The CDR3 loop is CASSRTPTGPEAFF. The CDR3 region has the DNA TGTGCCAGCAGTCGTACCCCGACAGGACCTGAAGCTTTCTTT.

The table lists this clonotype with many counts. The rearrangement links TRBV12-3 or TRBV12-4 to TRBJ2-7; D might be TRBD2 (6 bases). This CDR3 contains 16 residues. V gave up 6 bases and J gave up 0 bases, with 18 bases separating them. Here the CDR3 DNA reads TGTGCCAGCAGCTTGGGACTCCTGGCCTTCTCCTACGAGCAGTACGTC. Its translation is CASSLGLLAFSYEQYV.